This section outlines one T cell receptor (beta chain) sequence together with its context. The data were obtained in a study of T-cell reconstitution after alpha-beta-depleted transplantation in children. The TCRbeta library was prepared with unique molecular identifiers. TCRdb passed the PCR reads through MiXCR, listing each CDR3 protein once. Found here are 200,000 to 250,000 distinct CDR3 sequences, around 11% of them singletons; the top ten hold approximately 2.9%. This CDR3 region has 15 residues. Per the germline V gene, CDR1 is DFQATT and CDR2 is SNEGSKA (reference sequence). V was cut by 5 bases and J by 7 bases, with 24 bases left in between.

The sequence came from a human donor who donated a stem cell graft to a child with acute lymphoblastic leukemia. The genes are TRBV20-1 and TRBJ2-7; tentative D call: TRBD1 (8 bases). Specimen: PBMCs from the stem cell graft donor, collected from the stem cell graft. CDR3 nucleotide sequence: TGCAGTGCTTTGGGGGGGATTCAGGGGGCGGGGGAGCAGTACTTC. It encodes CSALGGIQGAGEQYF.